Listed below are T cell receptor beta chains from one sample, sequenced in a study of blood T cell repertoires in COVID-19. Here immunoSEQ multiplex PCR was the method, and the copy in TCRdb shows in-frame clones only, minus some. This table has about 250,000 clones, 80% to 90% appearing once. The sequenced sample was PBMCs or T cells enriched from blood (not recorded which). The receptors come from a man aged 40-55 years who had recovered from COVID-19. Each CDR3 is given with its conserved first and last residue. Fields, in order: V gene, D gene, clone size, J gene, CDR3 DNA, CDR3 protein. The D gene is left open where the match is weak. Only part of the rows carry a size: once, few, many, or a class if the clone is expanded.

V: TRBV6-2/TRBV6-3; D: .; size: .; J: TRBJ1-1; DNA: TGTGCCAGCAGTTACCTCTTTGACAGCCGCCCGAACACTGAAGCTTTCTTT; CDR3: CASSYLFDSRPNTEAFF
V: TRBV5-1; D: TRBD1; size: .; J: TRBJ2-7; DNA: TGCGCCAGCAGCGGGGCCGGACAGGGGGCAGGGGAGCAGTACTTC; CDR3: CASSGAGQGAGEQYF
V: TRBV11-2; D: .; size: .; J: TRBJ2-5; DNA: TGTGCCAGCAGCTCACCCCCAGGGTTAGAGACCCAGTACTTC; CDR3: CASSSPPGLETQYF
V: TRBV5-4; D: .; size: .; J: TRBJ2-5; DNA: TGTGCCAGCAGCTTGTACCGGGACAAAGAAGAGACCCAGTACTTC; CDR3: CASSLYRDKEETQYF
V: TRBV2; D: TRBD1; size: once; J: TRBJ1-2; DNA: TGTGCCAGCAGTGGGGACAGCTATGGCTACACCTTC; CDR3: CASSGDSYGYTF
V: TRBV30; D: TRBD1; size: few; J: TRBJ1-5; DNA: TGTGCCTGGAAGGCCAGGGGGCCCTACAATCAGCCCCAGCATTTT; CDR3: CAWKARGPYNQPQHF
V: TRBV6-5; D: .; size: .; J: TRBJ1-2; DNA: TGTGCCAGCCGAGACACGTACTATGGCTACACCTTC; CDR3: CASRDTYYGYTF
V: TRBV7-9; D: .; size: .; J: TRBJ2-6; DNA: TGTGCGCTCGGTGATGGGAGTCGCTCTGGGGCCAACGTCCTGACTTTC; CDR3: CALGDGSRSGANVLTF
V: TRBV9; D: .; size: .; J: TRBJ1-1; DNA: TGTGCCAGCAGCGTAGGAGGTCCTCAGGGGTCCCTAAACACTGAAGCTTTCTTT; CDR3: CASSVGGPQGSLNTEAFF
V: TRBV30; D: .; size: .; J: TRBJ2-4; DNA: TGTGCCTGGAGTGTACAGGGATATGGCATTCAGTACTTC; CDR3: CAWSVQGYGIQYF
V: TRBV9; D: .; size: .; J: TRBJ2-3; DNA: TGTGCCAGCAGCCCAAGGGACTCTACAGATACGCAGTATTTT; CDR3: CASSPRDSTDTQYF
V: TRBV18; D: TRBD1; size: .; J: TRBJ1-1; DNA: TGTGCCAGCTCACCTCAGGGGACAGGATTGAACACTGAAGCTTTCTTT; CDR3: CASSPQGTGLNTEAFF
V: TRBV12-3/TRBV12-4; D: .; size: once; J: TRBJ2-1; DNA: TGTGCCAGCAGTTTCATGGGGGCGACTGAGCAGTTCTTC; CDR3: CASSFMGATEQFF
V: TRBV3-1/TRBV3-2; D: TRBD2; size: .; J: TRBJ2-5; DNA: TGTGCCAGCAGCCGCGGGACTAGCGATTGGGGAGAGACCCAGTACTTC; CDR3: CASSRGTSDWGETQYF
V: TRBV5-1; D: .; size: few; J: TRBJ1-1; DNA: TGCGCCAGCAGCCTAAGATTGAACACTGAAGCTTTCTTT; CDR3: CASSLRLNTEAFF
V: TRBV7-9; D: .; size: once; J: TRBJ1-1; DNA: TGTGCCAGCAGCTTAGCCTTAGCCAGAAAAGCTTTCTTT; CDR3: CASSLALARKAFF
V: TRBV18; D: .; size: .; J: TRBJ1-5; DNA: TGTGCCAGCTCACCTAACTCAGGGCGTGATAATCAGCCCCAGCATTTT; CDR3: CASSPNSGRDNQPQHF